A single sample is the source of the 6 T cell receptor beta chains below, sequenced in a study of Tregs in tolerant kidney transplant recipients. Sequencing was performed with immunoSEQ multiplex PCR; in TCRdb, only in-frame clones are kept and a portion is missing. This table lists 25,000 to 40,000 clones. Related graft donors supplied nonmyeloablative bone marrow transplants, and mixed chimerism was transient. Sample: CD4+ T cells from blood (PBMCs), taken 24 months after the transplant. Every receptor here comes from a human patient who received a combined kidney and bone marrow transplant. The T cells may come from the graft donor.

In regard to this clone: The read terminates 3 residues ahead of where the CDR3 ends, so the germline J gene completes it. This rearrangement joins TRBV5-1 to TRBJ2-7; TRBD1 aligns across 11 bases. This CDR3 comprises 15 residues. Germline values: CDR1 SGHRS, CDR2 YFSETQ. Unmatched junction bases numbered 5, after V lost 4 bases and J lost 2 bases. This chain's CDR3 is CASSQTGQGAYEQYF. The CDR3 DNA, read in part, is TGCGCCAGCAGCCAAACGGGACAGGGGGCCTACGAG.

Remarks on this clone: Read sequence stops 3 residues before the CDR3 end, and the germline J gene provides the missing end. The chain employs TRBV19 and TRBJ2-1; TRBD1 or TRBD2 may be the D gene (6 bases each). Germline CDR1 LNHDA, CDR2 SQIVND (reference sequence). Trimming removed 5 bases from V and 3 bases from J, with 14 bases in between. The CDR3 runs to 15 residues. The CDR3 sequence: CASSQGRGGYNEQFF. The covered CDR3 bases are TGTGCCAGTAGTCAAGGCAGGGGAGGCTACAATGAG.

Notes on this clone: The observed sequence ends 3 residues before the CDR3 terminus, with the missing tail filled in from the germline J gene. The chain couples TRBV19 to TRBJ1-1; 7 nucleotides match TRBD1. Germline V gene data show CDR1 as LNHDA and CDR2 as SQIVND (reference sequence). V dropped 7 bases and J dropped 1; count of bases not matched to a gene: 3. The CDR3 length is 13 residues. CDR3 amino acids: CASKDRPNTEAFF. CDR3 DNA, as far as it was read: TGTGCCAGTAAGGACAGGCCGAACACTGAA.

Comments on this clone: The CDR3 end lies 3 residues beyond the end of the read and is filled in from the germline J gene. The chain has TRBV7-9 and TRBJ2-1; D unresolved. CDR3 length equals 11 residues. The germline V and J ends were trimmed by 2 bases and 9 bases, with 5 bases remaining between them. The germline CDR1 and CDR2 sequences are SEHNR and FQNEAQ (reference sequence). The CDR3 DNA, read in part, is TGTGCCAGCAGCTTAATTCTTGAG. Translating gives CASSLILE. The complete CDR3 protein is CASSLILEQFF.

In regard to this clone: The read comes to an end 3 residues before the CDR3 does, leaving the germline J gene to fill in the end. This chain uses TRBV20-1 with TRBJ1-4; D unresolved. There are 14 residues in the CDR3. The V and J ends lost 2 bases and 0 bases respectively, with 7 bases between them. CDR1 and CDR2 (germline): DFQATT, SNEGSKA (reference sequence). The CDR3 bases that were read are TGCAGTGCTAGACAGGAAGCAACTAATGAAAAA. Its protein product is CSARQEATNEK. The CDR3 in full is CSARQEATNEKLFF.

As to this clone: From the germline J gene comes the end of the CDR3, since the read stops 3 residues before it. The chain couples TRBV30 to TRBJ1-1; tentative D call: TRBD1 (5 bases). The germline gives CDR1 GTSNPN, CDR2 SVGIG (reference sequence). The CDR3 has 16 residues. Trimming took off 6 bases at V and 1 base at J, with 21 bases between the two ends. The covered CDR3 bases are TGTGCCTGTGGCCGGGGACTGAGCAGTGAGAACACTGAA. It specifies CACGRGLSSENTE. The complete CDR3 reads CACGRGLSSENTEAFF.